These T cell receptor beta chains were read from a single sample in a study of OX40 agonist ivuxolimab in advanced cancers. The method was immunoSEQ multiplex PCR; TCRdb's version includes in-frame clones alone and lacks a portion of them. The sample includes about 72,000 clones, 75% to 90% of them seen just once. Here the sequenced sample was CD4+ or CD8+ T cells sorted from blood, taken in a trial of the OX40 agonist ivuxolimab. These receptors originate from an adult with an advanced solid tumor such as melanoma, head and neck, liver or kidney cancer. The CDR3 runs from the conserved cysteine through the conserved F or W. A D gene is named only where the DNA matches it firmly. Clone sizes are given selectively: once, few, many, or a class where the clone is expanded.

>NA|TRBJ2-7|TRBV18|NA
CASSPLDWGEQYF
TGTGCCAGCTCACCCCTGGATTGGGGCGAGCAGTACTTC
>TRBD1|TRBJ2-1|TRBV5-4|NA
CASRPDRLHEQFF
TGTGCCAGCAGACCGGACAGGCTCCATGAGCAGTTCTTC
>TRBD1|TRBJ1-4|TRBV7-2|once
CASRSGGGGKLFF
TGTGCCAGCAGATCAGGGGGCGGTGGAAAACTGTTTTTT
>NA|TRBJ2-2|TRBV6-4|NA
CASSAPSNTGELFF
TGTGCCAGCAGTGCACCTAGCAACACCGGGGAGCTGTTTTTT
>NA|TRBJ2-7|TRBV11-2|NA
CASSLNRAGEQYF
TGTGCCAGCAGCTTGAACAGGGCAGGCGAGCAGTACTTC
>NA|TRBJ1-2|TRBV15|once
CATSRDWGNYGYTF
TGTGCCACCAGCAGAGATTGGGGGAACTATGGCTACACCTTC
>TRBD2|TRBJ2-3|TRBV27|NA
CASSLFGRRGTDTQYF
TGTGCCAGCAGTTTATTCGGGAGGAGGGGAACAGATACGCAGTATTTT
>NA|TRBJ2-2|TRBV7-8|NA
CASSPLRTANTGELFF
TGTGCCAGCAGCCCCCTGCGGACCGCGAACACCGGGGAGCTGTTTTTT
>TRBD2|TRBJ2-7|TRBV7-6|NA
CASSLGAGGDYEQYF
TGTGCCAGCAGCTTAGGAGCGGGAGGGGATTACGAGCAGTACTTC
>TRBD1|TRBJ2-5|TRBV5-1|NA
CASSSGGTGLLGETQYF
TGCGCCAGCAGCTCCGGCGGGACAGGGCTGTTAGGAGAGACCCAGTACTTC
>NA|TRBJ2-7|TRBV7-9|NA
CASSSTDGGYEQYF
TGTGCCAGCAGCTCGACCGACGGAGGCTACGAGCAGTACTTC
>TRBD1|TRBJ1-6|TRBV18|NA
CASSATGVTSPLHF
TGTGCCAGCTCAGCCACAGGGGTCACATCACCCCTCCACTTT